Below are 3 T cell receptor beta chains sequenced from a single sample in a study of blood T cell repertoires in COVID-19. Repertoires were generated with immunoSEQ multiplex PCR, while TCRdb's copy carries only in-frame clones and drops some. The repertoire includes roughly 250,000 clones, about 87% of them detected once, and 2% to 3% sits in the top ten. Sequenced input: PBMCs or T cells enriched from blood (not recorded which). These receptor sequences come from a woman in her twenties or thirties with acute COVID-19.

The chain employs TRBV7-2 and TRBJ2-1, with 9 bases matching TRBD2. With 6 bases clipped from V and 4 bases from J, the junction kept 7 bases outside the gene matches. This CDR3 spans 15 amino acids. The germline CDR1 and CDR2 sequences are SGHTA and FQGNSA. Here the CDR3 reads CASRPSGGQYNEQFF. The CDR3 DNA reads as TGTGCCAGCAGACCCAGCGGGGGGCAATACAATGAGCAGTTCTTC.

This chain uses TRBV19 with TRBJ1-6, with D unclear. Germline values: CDR1 LNHDA, CDR2 SQIVND (reference sequence). The ends were cut back, 7 bases at V and 11 bases at J, with 15 bases in the middle. The CDR3 totals 13 residues. The DNA for the CDR3 is TGTGCCAGTATGGGCGTCTCCCGTCCACCCCTCCACTTT. Translated, it gives CASMGVSRPPLHF.

The sample holds a few counts of this clone. The chain joins TRBV18 to TRBJ1-2, with 7 bases fitting TRBD1. The V gene end was trimmed by 3 bases and the J gene end by 8 bases; junction bases not matched to a gene: 9. CDR1 is KGHSH and CDR2 is LQKENI in the germline V gene. The CDR3 runs 14 residues. DNA of the CDR3: TGTGCCAGCTCACCCTCAGACAGGGCGGGCGGCTACACCTTC. This sequence encodes CASSPSDRAGGYTF. The full variable domain, rest sourced from reference TRBV18 and TRBJ1-2, is NAGVMQNPRHLVRRRGQEARLRCSPMKGHSHVYWYRQLPEEGLKFMVYLQKENIIDESGMPKERFSAEFPKEGPSILRIQQVVRGDSAAYFCASSPSDRAGGYTFGSGTRLTVV.